Here is one T cell receptor beta chain with its context. What it recognizes is unknown. This sample was taken from a study of T-cell memory formation after mild COVID-19. Study-level findings and limits: Among contracting clones, CD4+ were mainly CM/EM and CD8+ enriched in EMRA. Pre-infection memory held some responding clones, suggesting pre-existing cross-reactive T cells responded.

Via MiXCR, TCRdb re-called the 5' RACE reads, giving one row per CDR3 protein. This table holds around 340,000 distinct CDR3 sequences, approximately 15% found once. Sequencing input: PBMCs or a T cell subset sorted from them (not recorded which). This clonotype originated in a man in his late teens or twenties who had mild COVID-19 (a few samples of this study predate the infection). Cell type and time point are not known.

CDR3 nucleotide sequence: TGTGCCAGCAGCTTATCCAGGGGGGCGTGGAATGAGCAGTTCTTC. It codes for CASSLSRGAWNEQFF. The rearrangement uses TRBV7-2 and TRBJ2-1; possibly TRBD1 for D (7 bases). This CDR3 has 15 residues. Trimming stripped 2 bases from V and 7 bases from J, with 15 bases between. Per the germline V gene, CDR1 is SGHTA and CDR2 is FQGNSA. Together with reference TRBV7-2 and TRBJ2-1, the CDR3 gives the full variable domain: GAGVSQSPSNKVTEKGKDVELRCDPISGHTALYWYRQSLGQGLEFLIYFQGNSAPDKSGLPSDRFSAERTGGSVSTLTIQRTQQEDSAVYLCASSLSRGAWNEQFFGPGTRLTVL.